The clone carrying this T cell receptor beta chain occurred a few times. The antigen is unknown. These data belong to a study of blood T cells in healthy people across ages. Findings and caveats of the study: Age brought a roughly linear fall in TCR beta diversity measured per million T cells.

A J-beta primer mix and a sample-barcoded 5' primer were used in a second PCR of about 7 to 12 cycles. MiXCR, run by TCRdb on the 5' RACE reads, gives a single entry per CDR3 protein. The sample shows hundreds of thousands of distinct CDR3 sequences, roughly 60% of them seen only once. Trimming stripped 4 bases from V and 4 bases from J, with 12 bases between. This CDR3 is 13 amino acids long. Germline V gives CDR1 SQVTM, CDR2 ANQGSEA. The sample taken for sequencing was blood. The V and J genes are TRBV29-1 and TRBJ2-3, with a possible D match to TRBD2 (7 bases). The receptor was isolated from a man younger than 45 in good health. This CDR3 is CSVVGGAPDTQYF. CDR3 sequence (DNA): TGCAGCGTTGTTGGGGGGGCCCCAGATACGCAGTATTTT.